This record concerns one T cell receptor (beta chain) sequence. The CDR3 consists of 15 residues. The ends were cut back, 6 bases at V and 8 bases at J, with 23 bases in the middle. Per the germline V gene, CDR1 is SGDLS and CDR2 is YYNGEE. Sequenced by immunoSEQ multiplex PCR; TCRdb stores in-frame clones only, minus some. The sample carries millions of clones, more than 80% recorded once. This entry comes from a study of shared clonotypes between healthy human individuals. The chain is built from TRBV9 and TRBJ1-2; TRBD1 is a possible D gene (6 bases). This TCR was recovered from a man younger than 35 in good health. Some clones in this sample may be carry-over from other donors' samples. The sample taken for sequencing was naive CD4+ T cells from PBMCs. Regarding subset: CD45RA+ positively selected. The CDR3 sequence: CASTLDSRGAWGYTF. The CDR3 nucleotides are TGTGCCAGCACCCTAGACAGCCGGGGGGCTTGGGGCTACACCTTC. Full variable domain (outside the CDR3, taken from reference TRBV9 and TRBJ1-2): DSGVTQTPKHLITATGQRVTLRCSPRSGDLSVYWYQQSLDQGLQFLIQYYNGEERAKGNILERFSAQQFPDLHSELNLSSLELGDSALYFCASTLDSRGAWGYTFGSGTRLTVV.